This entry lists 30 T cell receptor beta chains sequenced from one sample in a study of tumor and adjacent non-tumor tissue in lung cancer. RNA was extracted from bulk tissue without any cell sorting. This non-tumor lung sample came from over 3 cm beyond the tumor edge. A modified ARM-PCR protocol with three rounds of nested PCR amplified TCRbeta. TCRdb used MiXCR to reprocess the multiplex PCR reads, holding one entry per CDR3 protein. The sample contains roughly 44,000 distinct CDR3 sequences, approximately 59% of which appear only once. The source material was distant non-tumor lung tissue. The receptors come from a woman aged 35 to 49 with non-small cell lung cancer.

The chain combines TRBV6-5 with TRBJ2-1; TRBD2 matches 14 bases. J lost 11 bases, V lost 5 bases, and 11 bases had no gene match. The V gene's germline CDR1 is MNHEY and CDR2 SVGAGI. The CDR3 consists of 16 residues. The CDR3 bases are TGTGCCAGCAGTCGGACTAGCGGGGGGCTGGGGAATAAGCAGTTCTTC. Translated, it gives CASSRTSGGLGNKQFF.

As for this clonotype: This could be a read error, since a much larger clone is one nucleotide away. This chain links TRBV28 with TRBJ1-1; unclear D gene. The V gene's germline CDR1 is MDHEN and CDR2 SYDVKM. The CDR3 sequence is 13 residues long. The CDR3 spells CTSSLTPVTEAFF. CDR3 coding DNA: TGTACCAGCAGTCTCACCCCCGTGACCGAAGCTTTCTTT.

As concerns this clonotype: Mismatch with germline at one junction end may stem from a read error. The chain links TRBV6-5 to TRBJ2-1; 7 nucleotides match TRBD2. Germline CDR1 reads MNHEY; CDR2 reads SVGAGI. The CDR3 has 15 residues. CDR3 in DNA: TGTGTCAGCAGGGCTAGCGGTCCTTCCTGCAATGAGCAGTTCTTC. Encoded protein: CVSRASGPSCNEQFF.

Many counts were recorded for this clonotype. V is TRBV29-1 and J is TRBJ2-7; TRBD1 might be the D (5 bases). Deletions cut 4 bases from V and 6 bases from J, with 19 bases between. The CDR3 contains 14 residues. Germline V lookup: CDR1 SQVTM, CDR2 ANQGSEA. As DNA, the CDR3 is TGCAGCGTTGCCACAGGTCGATTATTAGGCGAGCAGTACTTC. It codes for CSVATGRLLGEQYF.

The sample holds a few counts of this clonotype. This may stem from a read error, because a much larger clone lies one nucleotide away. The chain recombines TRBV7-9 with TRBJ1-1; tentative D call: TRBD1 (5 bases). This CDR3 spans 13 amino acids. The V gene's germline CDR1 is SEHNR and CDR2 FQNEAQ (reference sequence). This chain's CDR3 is CASSPRQNAEAFF. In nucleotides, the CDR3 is TGTGCCAGCAGCCCCCGACAGAACGCTGAAGCTTTCTTT.

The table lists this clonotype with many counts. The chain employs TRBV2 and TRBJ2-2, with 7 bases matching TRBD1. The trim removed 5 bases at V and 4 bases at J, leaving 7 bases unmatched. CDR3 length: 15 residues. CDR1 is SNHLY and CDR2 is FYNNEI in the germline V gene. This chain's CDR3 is CASSKGQTSTGELFF. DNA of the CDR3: TGTGCCAGCAGTAAGGGACAGACTTCCACCGGGGAGCTGTTTTTT.

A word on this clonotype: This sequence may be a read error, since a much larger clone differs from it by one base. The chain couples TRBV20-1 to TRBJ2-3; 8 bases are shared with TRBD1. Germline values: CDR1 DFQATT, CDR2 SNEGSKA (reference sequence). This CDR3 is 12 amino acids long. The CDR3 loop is CSARDRVDTRYF. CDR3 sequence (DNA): TGCAGTGCTAGGGACAGGGTTGATACGCGGTATTTT.

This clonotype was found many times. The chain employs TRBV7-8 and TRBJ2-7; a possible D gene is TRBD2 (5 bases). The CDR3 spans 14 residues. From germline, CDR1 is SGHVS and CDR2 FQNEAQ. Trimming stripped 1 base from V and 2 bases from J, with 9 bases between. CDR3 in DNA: TGTGCCAGCAGCTTAGAGCACGGGACCTACGAGCAGTACTTC. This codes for CASSLEHGTYEQYF. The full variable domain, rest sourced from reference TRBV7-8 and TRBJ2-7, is GAGVSQSPRYKVAKRGQDVALRCDPISGHVSLFWYQQALGQGPEFLTYFQNEAQLDKSGLPSDRFFAERPEGSVSTLKIQRTQQEDSAVYLCASSLEHGTYEQYFGPGTRLTVT.

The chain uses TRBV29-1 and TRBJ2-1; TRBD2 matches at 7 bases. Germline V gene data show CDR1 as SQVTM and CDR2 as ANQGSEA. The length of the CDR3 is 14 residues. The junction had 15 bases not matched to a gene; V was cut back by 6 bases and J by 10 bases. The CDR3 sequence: CSVPRGGGSGEQFF. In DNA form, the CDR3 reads TGCAGCGTCCCCCGGGGCGGGGGATCAGGGGAGCAGTTCTTC.

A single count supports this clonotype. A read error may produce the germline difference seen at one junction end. The CDR3 loop is CASSLTSGGGVYDQYF. CDR3 DNA: TGTGCCAGCAGCTTGACTAGTGGGGGGGGGGTCTACGACCAGTACTTC. The J gene is TRBJ2-7, the V gene TRBV11-2; 7 positions agree with TRBD2. The CDR3 spans 16 residues. Germline values: CDR1 SGHAT, CDR2 FQNNGV.

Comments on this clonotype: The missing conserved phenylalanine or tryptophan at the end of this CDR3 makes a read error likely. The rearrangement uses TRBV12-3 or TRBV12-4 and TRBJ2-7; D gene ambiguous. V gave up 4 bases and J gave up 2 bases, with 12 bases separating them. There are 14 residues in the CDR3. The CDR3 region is CASSSQTMTYEQYI. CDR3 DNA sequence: TGTGCCAGCAGTTCGCAGACAATGACCTACGAGCAGTACATC.

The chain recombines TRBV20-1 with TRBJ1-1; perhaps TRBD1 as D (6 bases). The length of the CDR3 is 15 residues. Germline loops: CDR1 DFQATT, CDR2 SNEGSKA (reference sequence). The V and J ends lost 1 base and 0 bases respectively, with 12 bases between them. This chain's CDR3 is CSARAGARVNTEAFF. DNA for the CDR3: TGCAGTGCTAGAGCGGGGGCGAGGGTGAACACTGAAGCTTTCTTT.

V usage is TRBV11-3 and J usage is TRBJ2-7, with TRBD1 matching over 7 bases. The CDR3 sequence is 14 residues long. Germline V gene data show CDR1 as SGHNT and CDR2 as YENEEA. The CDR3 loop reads CAGSPRQGSYEQYF. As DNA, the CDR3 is TGTGCTGGCAGCCCCAGACAGGGTTCCTACGAGCAGTACTTC.

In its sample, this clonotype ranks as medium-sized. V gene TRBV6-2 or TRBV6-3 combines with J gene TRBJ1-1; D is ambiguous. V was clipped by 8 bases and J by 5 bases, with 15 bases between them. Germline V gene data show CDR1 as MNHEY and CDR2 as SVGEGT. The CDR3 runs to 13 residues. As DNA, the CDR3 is TGTGCCAGCTTCAGCGTTCGGGAAACTGAAGCTTTCTTT. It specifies CASFSVRETEAFF.

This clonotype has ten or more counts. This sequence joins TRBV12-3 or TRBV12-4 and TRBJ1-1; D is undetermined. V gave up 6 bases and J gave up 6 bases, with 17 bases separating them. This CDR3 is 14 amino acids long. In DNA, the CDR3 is TGTGCCAGCAGCCGTAGTGAGTTGACTGCTGAAGCTTTCTTT. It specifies CASSRSELTAEAFF.

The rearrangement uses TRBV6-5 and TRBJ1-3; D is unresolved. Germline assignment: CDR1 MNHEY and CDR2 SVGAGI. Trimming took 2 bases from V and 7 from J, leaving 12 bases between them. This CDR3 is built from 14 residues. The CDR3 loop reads CASSYRGHDNTIYF. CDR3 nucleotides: TGTGCCAGCAGTTACCGGGGTCATGATAACACCATATATTTT.

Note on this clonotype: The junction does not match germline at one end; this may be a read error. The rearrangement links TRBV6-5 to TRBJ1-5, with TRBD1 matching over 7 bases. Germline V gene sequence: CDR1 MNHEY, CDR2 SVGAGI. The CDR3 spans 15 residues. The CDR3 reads CASSPTGAGNQPQHF. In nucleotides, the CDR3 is TGTGCTAGCAGCCCAACAGGGGCCGGCAATCAGCCCCAGCATTTT.

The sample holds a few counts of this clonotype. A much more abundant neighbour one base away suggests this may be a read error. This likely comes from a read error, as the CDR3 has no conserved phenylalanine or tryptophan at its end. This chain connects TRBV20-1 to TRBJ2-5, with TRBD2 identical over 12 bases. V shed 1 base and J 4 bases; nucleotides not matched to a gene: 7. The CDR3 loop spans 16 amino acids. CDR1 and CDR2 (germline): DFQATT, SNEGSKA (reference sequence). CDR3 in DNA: TGCAGTGCTAGAGTAAGACTAGCGGGAGCGCGAGAGACCCAGTACCTC. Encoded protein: CSARVRLAGARETQYL.

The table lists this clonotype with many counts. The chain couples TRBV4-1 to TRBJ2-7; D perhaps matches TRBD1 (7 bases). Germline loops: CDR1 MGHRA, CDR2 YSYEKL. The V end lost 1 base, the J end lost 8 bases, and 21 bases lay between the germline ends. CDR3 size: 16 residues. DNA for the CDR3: TGCGCCAGCAGCCAAGGTACCCCGCGACAGGGAGGCAAGCAGTACTTC. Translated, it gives CASSQGTPRQGGKQYF.

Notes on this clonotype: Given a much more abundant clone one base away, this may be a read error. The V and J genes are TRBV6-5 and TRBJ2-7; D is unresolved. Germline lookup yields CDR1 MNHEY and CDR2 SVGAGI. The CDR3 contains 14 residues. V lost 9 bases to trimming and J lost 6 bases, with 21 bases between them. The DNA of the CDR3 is TGTGCCAGGAGTGTCCCGGGCTACGCGTCCGAGCAGTACTTC. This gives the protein CARSVPGYASEQYF.

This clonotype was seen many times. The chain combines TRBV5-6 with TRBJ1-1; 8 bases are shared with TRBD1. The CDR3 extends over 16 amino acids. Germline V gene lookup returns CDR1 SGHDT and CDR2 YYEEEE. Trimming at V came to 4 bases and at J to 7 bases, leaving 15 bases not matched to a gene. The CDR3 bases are TGTGCCAGCAGCCGCACGGGGTCAGGGGGCAGAAGTGAAGCTTTCTTT. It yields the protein CASSRTGSGGRSEAFF.

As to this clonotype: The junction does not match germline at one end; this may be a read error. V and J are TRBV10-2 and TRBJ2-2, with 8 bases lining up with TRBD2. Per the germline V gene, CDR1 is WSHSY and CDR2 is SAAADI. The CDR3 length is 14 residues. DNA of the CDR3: TGCCCCAACAACCGGGAGGGCCGGAGCGGGGAGTTGTTTTTT. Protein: CPNNREGRSGELFF.

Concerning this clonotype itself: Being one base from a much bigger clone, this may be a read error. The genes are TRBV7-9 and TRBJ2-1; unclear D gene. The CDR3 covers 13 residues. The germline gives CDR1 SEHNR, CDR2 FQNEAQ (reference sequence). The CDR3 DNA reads TGTACCAGCAGCTTAATGCCCTTCGGTGAGCAGTTCTTC. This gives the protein CTSSLMPFGEQFF.

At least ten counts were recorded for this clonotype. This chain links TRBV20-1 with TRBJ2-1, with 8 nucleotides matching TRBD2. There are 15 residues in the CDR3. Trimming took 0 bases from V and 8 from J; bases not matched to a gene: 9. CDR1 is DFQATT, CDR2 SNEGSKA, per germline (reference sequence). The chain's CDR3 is CSARDTGGGGYEQFF. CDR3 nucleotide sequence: TGCAGTGCTAGAGATACGGGAGGGGGTGGCTATGAGCAGTTCTTC.

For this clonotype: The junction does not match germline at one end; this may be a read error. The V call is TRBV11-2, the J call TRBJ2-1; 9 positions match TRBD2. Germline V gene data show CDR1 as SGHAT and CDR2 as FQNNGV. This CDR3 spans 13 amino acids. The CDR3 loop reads CASSRTSVSEQFF. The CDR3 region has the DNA TGTGCTAGCAGCCGGACTAGCGTGAGTGAGCAGTTCTTC.

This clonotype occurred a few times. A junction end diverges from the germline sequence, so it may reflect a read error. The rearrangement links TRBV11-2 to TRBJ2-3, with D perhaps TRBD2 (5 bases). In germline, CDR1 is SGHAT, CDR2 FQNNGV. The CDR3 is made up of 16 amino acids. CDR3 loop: CASSLASRASTDTQYF. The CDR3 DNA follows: TGTGCCAGTAGCTTAGCGTCTAGGGCTAGCACAGATACGCAGTATTTT.

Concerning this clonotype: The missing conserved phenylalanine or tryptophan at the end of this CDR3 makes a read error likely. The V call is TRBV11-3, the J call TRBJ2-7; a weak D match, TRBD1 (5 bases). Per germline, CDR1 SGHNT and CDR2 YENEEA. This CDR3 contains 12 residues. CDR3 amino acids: CARSLERGGQYL. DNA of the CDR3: TGTGCCAGAAGCTTAGAAAGGGGCGGGCAGTACCTC.

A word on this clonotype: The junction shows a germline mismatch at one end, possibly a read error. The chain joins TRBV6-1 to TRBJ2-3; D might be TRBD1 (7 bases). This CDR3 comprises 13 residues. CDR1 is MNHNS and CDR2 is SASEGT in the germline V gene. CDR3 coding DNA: TGTGCCACCGTCACAGGGAGGACAGGTACGCAGTATTTT. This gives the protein CATVTGRTGTQYF.

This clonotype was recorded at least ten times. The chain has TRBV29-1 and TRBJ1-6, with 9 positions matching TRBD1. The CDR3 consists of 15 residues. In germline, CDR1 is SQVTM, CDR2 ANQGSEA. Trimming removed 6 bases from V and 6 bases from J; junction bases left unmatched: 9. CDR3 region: CSVRSTGGVNSPLHF. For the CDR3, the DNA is TGCAGCGTCCGATCGACAGGGGGAGTTAATTCACCCCTCCACTTT.

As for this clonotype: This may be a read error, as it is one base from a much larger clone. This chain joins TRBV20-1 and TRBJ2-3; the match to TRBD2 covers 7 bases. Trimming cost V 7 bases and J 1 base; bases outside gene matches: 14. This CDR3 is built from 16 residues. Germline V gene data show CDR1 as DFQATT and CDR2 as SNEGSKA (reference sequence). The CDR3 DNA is TGCAGTGTTAGCCTACTAGCGTATCAGGGCACAGATACGCAGTATTTT. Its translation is CSVSLLAYQGTDTQYF.